This T cell receptor beta chain was captured by sequencing in a study of T-cell reconstitution after alpha-beta-depleted transplantation in children. Study results and limitations: Counts and diversity of T cells one year after transplant came mostly from newly produced T cells. It was reported that alpha-beta T cells came from several hundred expanded graft clones (about two months after transplant).

The table lists this clonotype with a few counts. Its target is not known. Unique molecular identifiers were used in preparing the TCRbeta library. TCRdb called the PCR reads again in MiXCR, with one record for every CDR3 protein. The table includes about 980,000 distinct CDR3 sequences, around 30% detected once. This TCR came from a boy under two years old who had a stem cell transplant for SCID, so the T cells may come from the graft donor. Here the sequenced sample was PBMCs, mostly from graft donor cells, taken 360 days after TCRalphabeta/CD19-depleted stem cell transplant.

CDR3 region: CAWSVRLDEQYF. DNA of the CDR3: TGTGCCTGGAGTGTACGGTTGGACGAGCAGTACTTC. The chain links TRBV30 to TRBJ2-7; D uncertain. The CDR3 runs to 12 residues. The V gene's germline CDR1 is GTSNPN and CDR2 SVGIG (reference sequence). V was shortened by 0 bases and J by 5 bases, with 8 bases between the two germline ends.